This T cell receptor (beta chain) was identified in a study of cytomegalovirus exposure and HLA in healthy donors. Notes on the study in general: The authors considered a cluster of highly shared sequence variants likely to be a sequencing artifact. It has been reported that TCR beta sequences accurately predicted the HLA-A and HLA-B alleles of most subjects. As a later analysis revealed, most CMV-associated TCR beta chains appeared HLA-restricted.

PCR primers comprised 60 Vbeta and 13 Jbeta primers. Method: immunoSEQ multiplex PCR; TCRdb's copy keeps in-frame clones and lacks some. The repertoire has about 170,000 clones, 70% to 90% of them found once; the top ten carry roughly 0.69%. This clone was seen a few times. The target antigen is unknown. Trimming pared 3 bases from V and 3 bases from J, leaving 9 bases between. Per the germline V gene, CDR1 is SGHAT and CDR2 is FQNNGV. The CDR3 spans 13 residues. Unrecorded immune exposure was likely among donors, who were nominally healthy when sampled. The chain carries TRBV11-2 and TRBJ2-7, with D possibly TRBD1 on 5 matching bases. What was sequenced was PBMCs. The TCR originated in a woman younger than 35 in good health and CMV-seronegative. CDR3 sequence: CASSLQGGYEQYF. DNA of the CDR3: TGTGCCAGCAGCTTGCAGGGTGGCTACGAGCAGTACTTC.